The subject of this entry is one T cell receptor beta chain. Its cognate antigen has yet to be identified. Per-nucleotide qualities are absent, and no much larger clonotype sits a single base away. The library was prepared using the immunoSEQ multiplex PCR assay. Sourced from immuneACCESS, this table was stored by TCRdb with only in-frame sequences that have V and J called. A share of the clones is absent; for the studies checked, an unresolved V gene accounts for under half, and the remainder has no known explanation. Across this sample there are around 64,000 clones, with about 90% seen only once. The ten most abundant clones make up 3% of the sample. These data come from a study of T cells after somatic rescue of genetic block (dated by TCRdb to about 2020). A note on the overall study: What the study looked at was long-term robustness, specifically in a T-cell system that came about through somatic rescue of a genetic block in T-cell development.

In the germline V gene, CDR1 corresponds to KGHSH and CDR2 to LQKENI. The CDR3 starts with the cysteine, ends with the phenylalanine, and has 17 residues. The kept DNA is CDR3 alone, 51 bases in frame from the first base. V loses 1 base at its end and J loses 5 bases; junction bases beyond the gene matches: 9. The TCR comes from a man aged 40-55 years. The rearranged segments are TRBV18 and TRBJ2-2; 8 middle bases align to TRBD1. Sequencing was carried out using peripheral blood mononuclear cells (PBMCs). The CDR3 protein: CASSPQGTGVQTGELFF. DNA sequence: TGTGCCAGCTCACCACAGGGGACAGGCGTGCAGACCGGGGAGCTGTTTTTT.